The rows below give T cell receptor beta chains drawn from one sample of a study of blood T cell repertoires in COVID-19. This table comes from immunoSEQ multiplex PCR, and its TCRdb copy is limited to in-frame clones, with some not included. The sample has approximately 300,000 clones, almost 90% seen once. Sequenced material: peripheral blood. These receptors all come from a woman aged 35 to 49 with COVID-19, enrolled during active disease. CDR3s include the opening cysteine and the closing phenylalanine or tryptophan.

V gene	J gene	CDR3 protein
TRBV7-9	TRBJ1-4	CASSAGPSGEKLFF
TRBV5-6	TRBJ1-1	CASSLKVNSMNTEAFF
TRBV4-1	TRBJ1-1	CASSLGDRGYTEAFF
TRBV5-1	TRBJ1-2	CASSLEGPTGGDHYGYTF
TRBV6-5	TRBJ2-7	CASSRQRNYEQYF
TRBV9	TRBJ2-6	CASSVTASGRASGANVLTF
TRBV9	TRBJ2-3	CASSVGRVSTDTQYF
TRBV5-1	TRBJ2-7	CASSLGQGGYEQYF
TRBV7-3	TRBJ2-1	CASSYRGTRYNEQFF
TRBV11-1	TRBJ2-7	CASSYGQPYEQYF
TRBV28	TRBJ1-2	CASSPRGAGSSGYTF
TRBV3-1/TRBV3-2	TRBJ1-1	CASSLSRQGNTEAFF
TRBV3-1/TRBV3-2	TRBJ1-4	CASNKQGASEKLFF
TRBV7-9	TRBJ1-2	CASSSTGQNYGYTF
TRBV6-6	TRBJ1-4	CASSLEVWTALNEKLFF
TRBV6-4	TRBJ1-1	CASSQNRDTNTEAFF
TRBV5-1	TRBJ1-3	CASSSQTGVENTIYF
TRBV11-3	TRBJ2-3	CASSRGGGRTDTQYF
TRBV7-9	TRBJ1-1	CAASGGGWTEAFF
TRBV2	TRBJ2-5	CASSQGREVETQYF
TRBV9	TRBJ1-2	CASSVEARGQGDHGYTF
TRBV7-9	TRBJ2-6	CASSSLTVSSGANVLTF
TRBV6-6	TRBJ2-7	CASTRDRGSEQYF
TRBV6-6	TRBJ1-5	CASSYDQRTPNQPQHF
TRBV27	TRBJ2-3	CASSSTSGGTDTQYF
TRBV3-1/TRBV3-2	TRBJ1-3	CASSQRTGQSGNTIYF
TRBV4-2	TRBJ2-7	CASSQDQDRDGGSYEQYF
TRBV7-3	TRBJ2-2	CASSLGVGELFF
TRBV19	TRBJ1-1	CASNIQGGTEAFF
TRBV4-3	TRBJ1-4	CASSLQTGGNEKLFF
TRBV4-3	TRBJ2-2	CASSQPGGGNTGELFF
TRBV6-5	TRBJ1-5	CASSYRPGQPQHF
TRBV27	TRBJ2-7	CASGDSYEQYF
TRBV7-8	TRBJ2-1	CASSLALESGRLDEQFF
TRBV19	TRBJ1-6	CASSRTGDYNSPLHF
TRBV5-4	TRBJ2-6	CASSPDSVSGANVLTF
TRBV11-2	TRBJ1-5	CASSQTPGGNQPQHF
TRBV5-4	TRBJ2-1	CASSLTERNEQFF
TRBV3-1/TRBV3-2	TRBJ1-2	CASSQSLGLKGHGYTF
TRBV25-1	TRBJ2-7	CASSERQGSVYEQYF
TRBV30	TRBJ1-6	CAWRWTGVSYNSPLHF
TRBV7-3	TRBJ2-1	CASSPSIAGAGEQFF
TRBV19	TRBJ1-1	CASSTEDRGGTEAFF
TRBV6-5	TRBJ2-7	CASRAGTGGYEQYF
TRBV11-2	TRBJ2-3	CASSLVRQRGGIADTQYF
TRBV28	TRBJ2-7	CATKSGTGFYEQYF
TRBV29-1	TRBJ2-1	CSVEPSGASYNEQFF
TRBV7-8	TRBJ2-2	CASSPYSGGGSGELFF
TRBV6-4	TRBJ2-3	CASRKGQNTDTQYF
TRBV7-2	TRBJ2-1	CASSLTTSNYNEQFF
TRBV15	TRBJ1-2	CATSLAGGLYGYTF
TRBV19	TRBJ2-1	CASSMVLAVYNEQFF
TRBV28	TRBJ2-1	CASSSQKGGGLHNEQFF
TRBV28	TRBJ2-1	CASSLSFSGYNEQFF
TRBV5-4	TRBJ2-7	CASSHPSGTVSYEQYF
TRBV5-4	TRBJ2-4	CASSLKDSNIQYF
TRBV19	TRBJ1-1	CASSPGIAPDTEAFF
TRBV5-4	TRBJ2-5	CASSFTAGVETQYF
TRBV6-2/TRBV6-3	TRBJ1-1	CASSYGRDRILKLEAFF